The 18 T cell receptor beta chains listed next were all sequenced from one sample in a study of cytomegalovirus exposure and HLA in healthy donors (dated by TCRdb to about 2017). Libraries came from the immunoSEQ multiplex PCR assay. For the multiplex PCR, a mixture combining 60 forward primers for TCR Vbeta segments and 13 reverse primers for TCR Jbeta segments was used. TCRdb carries this immuneACCESS record with in-frame sequences only. Its versions omit some clonotypes, under half of them owing to an unresolved V gene in the studies checked, with the rest unexplained. The sample table lists roughly 150,000 clones, about 80% of them with a count of one. The ten top clones hold approximately 15% of the sample. Source material: PBMCs. The receptors come from a woman aged 35 to 49 in good health and CMV-seronegative.

The rearrangement joins TRBV18 to TRBJ2-2; 7 bases are a match to TRBD1. The CDR3 contains 13 residues. Germline loops: CDR1 KGHSH, CDR2 LQKENI. Trimming at V came to 4 bases and at J to 6 bases, leaving 2 bases not matched to a gene. The CDR3 nucleotides read TGTGCCAGCTCACGAGGGACAGCCGGGGAGCTGTTTTTT. It encodes CASSRGTAGELFF.

V is TRBV10-2 and J is TRBJ2-2, with D tentatively TRBD2 (5 bases). The V end lost 5 bases, the J end lost 4 bases, and 20 bases lay between the germline ends. Germline loops: CDR1 WSHSY, CDR2 SAAADI. The CDR3 loop spans 17 amino acids. CDR3 sequence (DNA): TGCGCCAGCAGTAGCTTGAGCGGACCGCGAGGCACCGGGGAGCTGTTTTTT. As protein: CASSSLSGPRGTGELFF.

V and J are TRBV18 and TRBJ1-5, with D unclear. The CDR3 is 13 amino acids. V was clipped by 6 bases and J by 0 bases, with 6 bases between them. The germline CDR1 and CDR2 sequences are KGHSH and LQKENI. CDR3 protein: CASSQDSNQPQHF. The DNA of the CDR3 is TGTGCCAGCTCCCAGGATAGCAATCAGCCCCAGCATTTT.

This clone was seen a single time. V and J are TRBV4-2 and TRBJ1-2, with TRBD1 matching 7 bases. This CDR3 comprises 15 residues. Germline V gives CDR1 LGHNA, CDR2 YNFKEQ. The trim removed 4 bases at V and 3 bases at J, leaving 8 bases unmatched. CDR3 loop: CASSPGDRDYYGYTF. The CDR3 DNA reads TGTGCCAGCAGCCCCGGGGACAGAGATTACTATGGCTACACCTTC.

This clone was seen more than once but under ten times. V and J are TRBV12-5 and TRBJ2-1; 8 nucleotides match TRBD2. Germline V lookup: CDR1 LGHNT, CDR2 FRNRAP. The CDR3 covers 19 residues. The ends lost 5 bases at V and 4 bases at J; junction bases unmatched: 19. CDR3 sequence reads: CASGPAWGSSGKTYNEQFF. As DNA, the CDR3 is TGTGCTAGTGGTCCGGCTTGGGGTAGTAGCGGGAAAACGTACAATGAGCAGTTCTTC.

This clone has a handful of counts. The chain carries TRBV18 and TRBJ2-5, with D possibly TRBD1 on 6 matching bases. Trimming removed 1 base at V and 4 bases at J, with 13 bases between. The CDR3 runs to 15 residues. The germline V gene encodes CDR1 KGHSH and CDR2 LQKENI. The CDR3 spells CASSPRGGSRETQYF. The CDR3 coding sequence is TGTGCCAGCTCACCACGAGGGGGAAGTCGAGAGACCCAGTACTTC.

This chain uses TRBV30 with TRBJ2-3; 7 bases fit TRBD2. Trimming removed 4 bases from V and 4 bases from J; junction bases left unmatched: 5. This CDR3 spans 13 amino acids. From germline, CDR1 is GTSNPN and CDR2 SVGIG (reference sequence). The CDR3 DNA sequence: TGTGCCTGGACTTGGGGGGGGGCAGATACGCAGTATTTT. Translating gives CAWTWGGADTQYF.

The V gene is TRBV7-2, the J gene TRBJ2-7; D might be TRBD2 (6 bases). Germline CDR1 and CDR2: SGHTA and FQGNSA. The V end lost 5 bases, the J end lost 1 base, and 12 bases lay between the germline ends. The CDR3 has 14 residues. The CDR3 DNA reads as TGTGCCAGCAGCATAATGGGGGGATCCTACGAGCAGTACTTC. This encodes CASSIMGGSYEQYF. The complete variable domain, with remaining parts taken from reference TRBV7-2 and TRBJ2-7, reads GAGVSQSPSNKVTEKGKDVELRCDPISGHTALYWYRQSLGQGLEFLIYFQGNSAPDKSGLPSDRFSAERTGGSVSTLTIQRTQQEDSAVYLCASSIMGGSYEQYFGPGTRLTVT.

This rearrangement joins TRBV14 to TRBJ2-3; D uncertain. CDR3 length: 15 amino acids. In germline, CDR1 is SGHDN, CDR2 FVKESK. The V and J ends lost 1 base and 2 bases respectively, with 10 bases between them. The CDR3 DNA reads TGTGCCAGCAGCCAAGCGAGATTCTACACAGATACGCAGTATTTT. The encoded protein is CASSQARFYTDTQYF. The full variable domain, completed using reference TRBV14 and TRBJ2-3, is EAGVTQFPSHSVIEKGQTVTLRCDPISGHDNLYWYRRVMGKEIKFLLHFVKESKQDESGMPNNRFLAERTGGTYSTLKVQPAELEDSGVYFCASSQARFYTDTQYFGPGTRLTVL.

The CDR3 nucleotides are TGTGCCAGCAGCGTAGCCCCAGACGGGACTTGGGCTGAAGCTTTCTTT. This sequence encodes CASSVAPDGTWAEAFF. The chain joins TRBV9 to TRBJ1-1, with a possible D match to TRBD1 (5 bases). CDR1 SGDLS and CDR2 YYNGEE come from the germline V gene. The CDR3 loop spans 16 amino acids. Between the trimmed V and J ends, which lost 0 bases and 6 bases, there was a span of 18 bases.

The J gene is TRBJ2-1, the V gene TRBV2; tentative D call: TRBD1 (5 bases). This CDR3 spans 14 amino acids. V was pared by 4 bases and J by 7 bases, with 14 bases between. CDR1 is SNHLY and CDR2 is FYNNEI in the germline V gene. The CDR3 region is CASSVTWGGNEQFF. As DNA, the CDR3 is TGTGCCAGCAGTGTTACCTGGGGCGGTAATGAGCAGTTCTTC.

J is TRBJ2-5 and V is TRBV5-1; 10 nucleotides line up with TRBD1. The end of the DNA is better explained by TRBJ2-7, so the J call may be wrong. In germline, CDR1 is SGHRS, CDR2 YFSETQ. The CDR3 contains 14 residues. The chain's CDR3 is CASSLGDRGHEQYF. The CDR3 nucleotides read TGCGCCAGCAGCTTGGGGGACAGGGGACACGAGCAGTACTTC.

The CDR3 DNA follows: TGTGCCAGTAGTAGGGACAGGGAATCCGGGGAGCTGTTTTTT. It specifies CASSRDRESGELFF. The chain employs TRBV19 and TRBJ2-2; 9 bases are shared with TRBD1. Per germline, CDR1 LNHDA and CDR2 SQIVND (reference sequence). The CDR3 runs to 14 residues. Trimming removed 4 bases from V and 6 bases from J; junction bases left unmatched: 3.

The chain employs TRBV7-2 and TRBJ2-1; possible D gene TRBD1, 7 bases. Trimming stripped 4 bases from V and 2 bases from J, with 15 bases between. The CDR3 extends over 16 amino acids. Germline-derived CDR1 and CDR2 are SGHTA and FQGNSA. CDR3 sequence (DNA): TGTGCCAGCAGCTCCCGTACAGGGGAGGCCTACAATGAGCAGTTCTTC. This sequence encodes CASSSRTGEAYNEQFF.

This clone was observed a handful of times. V gene TRBV4-1 combines with J gene TRBJ2-7, with 7 bases aligning to TRBD1. The germline CDR1 and CDR2 sequences are MGHRA and YSYEKL. The CDR3 is made up of 15 amino acids. After removal of 1 base from V and 3 bases from J, the junction contained 6 bases not matched to a gene. The CDR3 DNA reads as TGCGCCAGCAGCCAAGCGACAGGGTTGGGCTACGAGCAGTACTTC. This encodes CASSQATGLGYEQYF.

The sample holds a few counts of this clone. DNA for the CDR3: TGCGCCAGCAGTGAGGATTCGCGGGGGCCCTCATTCAGCCTGACTTTC. This gives the protein CASSEDSRGPSFSLTF. The chain links TRBV10-1 to TRBJ2-6; the D gene is possibly TRBD2 (7 bases). CDR3 size: 16 residues. Trimming left V 2 bases short and J 15 bases short, with 23 bases between. CDR1 WNHNN and CDR2 SYGVQD come from the germline V gene (reference sequence).

This clone showed up just once. The J gene is TRBJ2-3, the V gene TRBV11-3, with TRBD2 matching over 12 bases. V shed 3 bases and J 2 bases; nucleotides not matched to a gene: 3. CDR1 SGHNT and CDR2 YENEEA come from the germline V gene. The CDR3 length is 16 residues. The CDR3 sequence: CASSFGTSGHTDTQYF. CDR3 in DNA: TGTGCCAGCAGCTTTGGGACTAGCGGGCACACAGATACGCAGTATTTT.

This sequence joins TRBV13 and TRBJ2-1; tentatively, D is TRBD2 (7 bases). The ends were cut back, 0 bases at V and 4 bases at J, with 13 bases in the middle. This CDR3 has 16 amino acids. Germline V lookup: CDR1 PRHDT, CDR2 FYEKMQ (reference sequence). The CDR3 loop is CASSLGGGGQYNEQFF. The CDR3 DNA is TGTGCCAGCAGCTTAGGTGGGGGGGGGCAGTACAATGAGCAGTTCTTC.